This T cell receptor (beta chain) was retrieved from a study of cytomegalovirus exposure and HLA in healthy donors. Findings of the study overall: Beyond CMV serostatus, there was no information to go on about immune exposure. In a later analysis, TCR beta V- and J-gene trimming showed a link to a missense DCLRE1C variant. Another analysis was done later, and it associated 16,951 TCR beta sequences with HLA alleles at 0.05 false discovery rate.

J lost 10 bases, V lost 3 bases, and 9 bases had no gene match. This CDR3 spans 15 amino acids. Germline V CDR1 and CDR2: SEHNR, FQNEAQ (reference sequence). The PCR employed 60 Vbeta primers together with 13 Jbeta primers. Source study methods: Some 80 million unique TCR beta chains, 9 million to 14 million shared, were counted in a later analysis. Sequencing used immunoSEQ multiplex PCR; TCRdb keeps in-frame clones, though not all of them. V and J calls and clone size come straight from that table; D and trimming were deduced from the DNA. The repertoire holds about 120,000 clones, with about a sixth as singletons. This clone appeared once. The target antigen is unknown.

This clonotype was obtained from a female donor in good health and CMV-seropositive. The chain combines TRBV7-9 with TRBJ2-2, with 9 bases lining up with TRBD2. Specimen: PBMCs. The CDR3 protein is CASSLDAGGLVELFF. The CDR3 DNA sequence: TGTGCCAGCAGCTTGGATGCGGGGGGGCTCGTGGAGCTGTTTTTT.